Below, 3 T cell receptor beta chains from the same sample are listed, as sequenced in a study of blood T cell repertoires in COVID-19. The method was immunoSEQ multiplex PCR; TCRdb's version includes in-frame clones alone and lacks a portion of them. Altogether tens of thousands of clones are present, about 91% being singletons, with the ten largest covering 7.5% to 9%. The sequencing input was peripheral blood. These TCRs come from a man aged 50 to 59 with active COVID-19.

The chain uses TRBV29-1 and TRBJ1-4, with a possible D match to TRBD1 (5 bases). This CDR3 spans 12 amino acids. Germline-derived CDR1 and CDR2 are SQVTM and ANQGSEA. Trimming took off 0 bases at V and 8 bases at J, with 7 bases between the two ends. CDR3 in amino acids: CSVEDQGEKLFF. CDR3 DNA sequence: TGCAGCGTTGAAGATCAGGGCGAAAAACTGTTTTTT.

The genes are TRBV5-1 and TRBJ2-5; 7 positions agree with TRBD1. The CDR3 is made up of 17 amino acids. Germline V lookup: CDR1 SGHRS, CDR2 YFSETQ. J lost 2 bases, V lost 1 base, and 11 bases had no gene match. CDR3 amino acids: CASSLTSAGGGQETQYF. The CDR3 nucleotides are TGCGCCAGCAGCTTGACCTCAGCAGGGGGTGGACAAGAGACCCAGTACTTC.

This sequence joins TRBV11-2 and TRBJ2-7; TRBD2 aligns across 8 bases. CDR3 size: 15 residues. Germline CDR1 reads SGHAT; CDR2 reads FQNNGV. Losses at the gene ends were 2 bases for V and 1 base for J; bases not matched to a gene: 4. CDR3 nucleotides: TGTGCCAGCAGCTTAAGCGGGGGAGTATCCTACGAGCAGTACTTC. It specifies CASSLSGGVSYEQYF.